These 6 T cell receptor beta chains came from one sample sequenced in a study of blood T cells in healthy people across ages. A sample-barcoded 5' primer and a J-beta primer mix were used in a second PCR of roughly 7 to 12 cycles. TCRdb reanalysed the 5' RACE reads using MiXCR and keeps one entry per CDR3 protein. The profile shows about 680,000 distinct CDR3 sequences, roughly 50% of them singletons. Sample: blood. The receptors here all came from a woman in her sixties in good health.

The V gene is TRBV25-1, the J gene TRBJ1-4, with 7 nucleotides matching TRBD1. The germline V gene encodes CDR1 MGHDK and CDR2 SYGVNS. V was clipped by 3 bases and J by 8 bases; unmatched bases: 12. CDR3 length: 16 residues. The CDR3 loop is CASSDELQGLLEKLFF. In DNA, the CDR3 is TGTGCCAGCAGTGATGAATTACAGGGGTTGCTGGAAAAACTGTTTTTT.

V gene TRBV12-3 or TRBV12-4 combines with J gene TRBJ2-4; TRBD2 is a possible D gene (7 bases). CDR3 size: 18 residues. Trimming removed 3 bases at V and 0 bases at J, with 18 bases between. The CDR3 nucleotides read TGTGCCAGCAGTTTCCTTACCCCGCGGGGGCTAGCCAAAAACATTCAGTACTTC. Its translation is CASSFLTPRGLAKNIQYF.

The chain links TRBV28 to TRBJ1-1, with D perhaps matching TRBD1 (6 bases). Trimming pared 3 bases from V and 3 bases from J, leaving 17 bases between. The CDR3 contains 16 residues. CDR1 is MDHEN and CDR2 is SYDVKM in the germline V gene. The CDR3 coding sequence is TGTGCCAGCAGTTTCTCCGGGGGCGGAGGGTACACTGAAGCTTTCTTT. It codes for CASSFSGGGGYTEAFF.

The CDR3 DNA is TGTGCCAGCAGCTCGACCGAGCAGGGGTTCCAAGAGACCCAGTACTTC. Amino acid sequence: CASSSTEQGFQETQYF. V and J are TRBV13 and TRBJ2-5; tentatively, D is TRBD1 (6 bases). V was trimmed by 4 bases and J by 1 base, leaving 16 bases between them. Per germline, CDR1 PRHDT and CDR2 FYEKMQ (reference sequence). This CDR3 spans 16 amino acids. Variable domain in full (rest from reference TRBV13 and TRBJ2-5): AAGVIQSPRHLIKEKRETATLKCYPIPRHDTVYWYQQGPGQDPQFLISFYEKMQSDKGSIPDRFSAQQFSDYHSELNMSSLELGDSALYFCASSSTEQGFQETQYFGPGTRLLVL.

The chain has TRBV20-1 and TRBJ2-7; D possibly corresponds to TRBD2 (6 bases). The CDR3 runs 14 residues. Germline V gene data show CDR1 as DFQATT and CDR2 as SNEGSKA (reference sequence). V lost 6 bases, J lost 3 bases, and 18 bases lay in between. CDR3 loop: CSAQDPLAIYEQYF. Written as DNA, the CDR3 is TGCAGTGCCCAGGACCCCCTAGCGATCTACGAGCAGTACTTC.

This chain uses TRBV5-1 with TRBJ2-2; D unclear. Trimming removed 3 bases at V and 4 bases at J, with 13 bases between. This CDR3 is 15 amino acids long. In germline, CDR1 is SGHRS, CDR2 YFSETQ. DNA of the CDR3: TGCGCCAGCAGCTCCAGGCCCCCCCCCACCGGGGAGCTGTTTTTT. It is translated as CASSSRPPPTGELFF.